This record looks at one TCR beta chain sequence and its context. Authors' data handling: Nucleated cell counts were estimated from reference gene primer amplification. TCRdb's table, derived via immunoSEQ multiplex PCR, lists solely in-frame clones and lacks some. The DNA gave D and trimming, while V, J and clone size come from that table. The table lists about 59,000 clones, approximately 85% of them singletons. The data derive from a study of blood T cell repertoires in COVID-19. Study-wide context: COVID-19 samples collected from the United States, Italy and Spain covered acute and convalescent phases. The analysed material was cDNA or gDNA that came from T cells, B-cell-depleted T cells, or PBMCs.

The germline CDR1 and CDR2 sequences are LNHDA and SQIVND (reference sequence). The CDR3 is made up of 14 amino acids. V was pared by 5 bases and J by 4 bases, with 2 bases of the junction left unmatched. This chain uses TRBV19 with TRBJ1-2; TRBD1 matches 12 bases. The sample consisted of peripheral blood. This sequence was found in a human donor in a cohort sampled during active COVID-19. The CDR3 sequence: CASSLGQGAYGYTF. In DNA form, the CDR3 reads TGTGCCAGTAGTCTGGGACAGGGGGCCTATGGCTACACCTTC.